The T cell receptor beta chain described here comes from a study of blood T cells in healthy people across ages (dated by TCRdb to between 2015 and 2016). In the study overall: Template switching captured roughly one uniquely barcoded TCR beta cDNA molecule per two T cells in model experiments. The donors were divided into four age groups: young (average approximately 15 years), middle-aged (under 40), aged (about 62) and long-lived (nearly 85). The study analyzed two additional independent replicas of 1 million unique cDNA reads from the same blood draw for two donors, one aged 18 to 30 and one aged 80 or older. To avoid experimental bias, donors of different ages were distributed randomly across sequencing lanes. The study measured age-related changes in TCR beta repertoire diversity using deep sequencing normalized with unique cDNA molecular identifiers. Points the paper makes about the study in general: Estimates of total diversity from one million sequenced T cells were regarded as lower bounds and underestimates. Bulk unsorted PBMC profiling prevented conclusive comparison of naive and antigen-experienced compartments. The long-lived group showed more naive CD4+ T cells, fewer expanded clones and increased TCR diversity than the aged group, suggesting age selection. A strong correlation was found between observed TCR beta diversity and the percentage of naive T cells measured by flow cytometry. Because donor CMV infection status was unknown, age-related changes in expanded clonotypes were potentially confounded. As age increased, observed TCR beta diversity per million T cells dropped in a roughly linear way, and a significant reduction was already evident by age about 40.

Systemically healthy Caucasian individuals from Russia, 35 to 40 in total and aged about 6 to 90 years, were included as donors. About 10 milliliters of peripheral blood were collected from each donor into EDTA-treated Vacutainer tubes. Ficoll-Paque density-gradient centrifugation was used to isolate PBMCs, with at least 7 million per sample. Trizol reagent was used to extract total RNA from PBMCs, with at least 5 micrograms per sample. For every donor, an aliquot of PBMCs went through flow cytometry to measure the percentages of naive CD45RAhigh/CD27high T cells. With respect to this clonotype: Its target antigen remains unknown. Qualities for individual bases were not recorded, and no much larger clone is one base off.

Library construction relied on 5' RACE. TCRdb records Illumina HiSeq 2500 as the sequencer. A second PCR of about 7 to 12 cycles was performed with a sample-barcoded 5' primer and a J-beta primer mix. A template-switch 5' adaptor carrying 12 random nucleotides introduced a unique molecular identifier onto each TCR beta cDNA molecule. Each sample yielded at least 2.5 million CDR3-containing paired-end reads. First-strand cDNA was synthesized from all RNA with the Mint cDNA synthesis kit, primed by a TRBC-specific oligonucleotide. After uracil-DNA glycosylase treatment, a first 18-cycle PCR used universal primers M1SS and BC2_uni_R on all cDNA. Concerning the study's data processing: For normalization, 1 million high-quality reads, each with a distinct molecular identifier, were randomly selected from each sample. Reads with shared molecular identifiers were discarded instead of being binned into consensus sequences. MiTCR, run with a Q25 quality threshold and the strictest error-elimination algorithm, handled CDR3 identification, clonotype clustering and error correction. A nonparametric unseen species model with Euler transformation was used to estimate lower-bound total TCR beta diversity. TCRdb itself trimmed the public reads at Q25 with fastp, ran MiXCR and retained productive beta chains. CDR3 protein duplicates are merged, each entry listing the most common genes and DNA. TCRdb, rather than the study authors, made the V and J calls. The sample table records roughly 1.4 million distinct CDR3 sequences; approximately 59% of these occur just once. The top ten clones comprise more than 6% of the sample.

The CDR3 goes from the cysteine to the phenylalanine over 16 residues. Here the CDR3 DNA is all that survives: 48 bases in frame from base 1. The germline ends are 10 bases apart after V is trimmed by 0 bases and J by 4 bases. The germline V gene (reference sequence) yields LGHDT for CDR1 and YNNKEL for CDR2. Material: blood. The sequence was collected from a man between 18 and 35 years old in good health. The chain is encoded by TRBV3-1 joined to TRBJ1-6; the D gene cannot be resolved reliably. The DNA sequence is TGTGCCAGCAGCCAAGAGTCCAACACTTATAATTCACCCCTCCACTTT. Its translation reads: CASSQESNTYNSPLHF.